Below, 18 T cell receptor beta chains from the same sample are listed, as sequenced in a study of blood T cell repertoires in COVID-19. TCRdb's copy holds only in-frame clones and misses some; the assay was immunoSEQ multiplex PCR. The sample contains some 490,000 clones, 80% to 90% of which appear only once. What was sequenced was peripheral blood. These receptors were taken from a human donor in a cohort sampled during active COVID-19.

The V call is TRBV9, the J call TRBJ2-1; 12 nucleotides agree with TRBD2. The germline CDR1 and CDR2 sequences are SGDLS and YYNGEE. The trim removed 0 bases at V and 6 bases at J, leaving 4 bases unmatched. The CDR3 contains 16 residues. The CDR3 region has the DNA TGTGCCAGCAGCGTAGAGCTAGCGGGAGGGTTCAATGAGCAGTTCTTC. Residues: CASSVELAGGFNEQFF.

The V call is TRBV9, the J call TRBJ2-7; TRBD1 aligns across 7 bases. CDR1 and CDR2 from the germline V gene are SGDLS and YYNGEE. The CDR3 runs 14 residues. Unmatched junction bases numbered 3, after V lost 0 bases and J lost 3 bases. The CDR3 nucleotides read TGTGCCAGCAGCGTAGGAGGGGGCCTCTACGAGCAGTACTTC. Encoded protein: CASSVGGGLYEQYF.

V is TRBV7-8 and J is TRBJ2-2; no clear D. The V end was cut by 1 base, the J end by 6 bases, with 9 bases between. Germline V gene sequence: CDR1 SGHVS, CDR2 FQNEAQ. The CDR3 loop spans 14 amino acids. The CDR3, as DNA: TGTGCCAGCAGCTTAGTCCTAGAATCCGGGGAGCTGTTTTTT. Residues: CASSLVLESGELFF.

The genes are TRBV27 and TRBJ2-7; D not resolved. Germline CDR1 reads MNHEY; CDR2 reads SMNVEV (reference sequence). The CDR3 extends over 13 amino acids. With 3 bases removed from V and 5 bases from J, the gap between germline ends came to 11 bases. CDR3 DNA sequence: TGTGCCAGCAGTTTCACATACCTCGACGAGCAGTACTTC. Protein: CASSFTYLDEQYF.

This sequence joins TRBV6-5 and TRBJ1-6, with unresolved D. Germline V lookup: CDR1 MNHEY, CDR2 SVGAGI. This CDR3 region has 12 residues. Trimming pared 4 bases from V and 9 bases from J, leaving 7 bases between. The CDR3 spells CASSSGGSPLHF. CDR3 coding DNA: TGTGCCAGCAGTTCCGGTGGTTCACCCCTCCACTTT.

In its sample, this clone was seen once. The V and J genes are TRBV25-1 and TRBJ1-1; D ambiguous. This CDR3 comprises 14 residues. Germline CDR1 and CDR2: MGHDK and SYGVNS. V lost 4 bases to trimming and J lost 2 bases, with 11 bases between them. The DNA for the CDR3 is TGTGCCAGCAGTGGACACTTAACTAACACTGAAGCTTTCTTT. This gives the protein CASSGHLTNTEAFF.

This chain links TRBV19 with TRBJ1-4; 7 nucleotides align to TRBD1. This CDR3 has 17 residues. Losses at the gene ends were 4 bases for V and 5 bases for J; bases not matched to a gene: 13. Germline assignment: CDR1 LNHDA and CDR2 SQIVND (reference sequence). The CDR3, as DNA: TGTGCCAGTAGTACCTCTACAACAGGGGTGCGCAATGAAAAACTGTTTTTT. It specifies CASSTSTTGVRNEKLFF. Full variable domain (outside the CDR3, taken from reference TRBV19 and TRBJ1-4): DGGITQSPKYLFRKEGQNVTLSCEQNLNHDAMYWYRQDPGQGLRLIYYSQIVNDFQKGDIAEGYSVSREKKESFPLTVTSAQKNPTAFYLCASSTSTTGVRNEKLFFGSGTQLSVL.

This clone has a handful of counts. The V call is TRBV6-2 or TRBV6-3, the J call TRBJ2-3; no clear D. This CDR3 contains 11 residues. Between the trimmed V and J ends, which lost 6 bases and 9 bases, there was a span of 10 bases. Germline V gene lookup returns CDR1 MNHEY and CDR2 SVGEGT. DNA for the CDR3: TGTGCCAGCAGCTCAGGCCCAACGCAGTATTTT. Translating gives CASSSGPTQYF.

This chain connects TRBV5-4 to TRBJ2-7; 11 bases align to TRBD2. V lost 2 bases and J lost 4; bases outside the gene matches: 5. CDR1 and CDR2 from the germline V gene are SGHNT and YYREEE (reference sequence). The CDR3 spans 15 residues. This chain's CDR3 is CASSLPGTSGYEQYF. CDR3 DNA sequence: TGTGCCAGCAGCTTACCAGGGACTAGCGGTTACGAGCAGTACTTC. The variable domain in full, with the rest retrieved from reference TRBV5-4 and TRBJ2-7, is ETGVTQSPTHLIKTRGQQVTLRCSSQSGHNTVSWYQQALGQGPQFIFQYYREEENGRGNFPPRFSGLQFPNYSSELNVNALELDDSALYLCASSLPGTSGYEQYFGPGTRLTVT.

A single count supports this clone. The genes are TRBV19 and TRBJ1-1; tentative D call: TRBD1 (5 bases). The V end was cut by 8 bases, the J end by 1 base, with 14 bases between. The CDR3 is 14 residues long. CDR1 is LNHDA and CDR2 is SQIVND in the germline V gene (reference sequence). As DNA, the CDR3 is TGTGCCAGTTTCCAGGGAATCGGGAACACTGAAGCTTTCTTT. Protein product: CASFQGIGNTEAFF.

The chain employs TRBV9 and TRBJ1-2; the D is unclear. Trimming took 2 bases from V and 8 from J, leaving 13 bases between them. The CDR3 has 13 amino acids. Germline V gene data show CDR1 as SGDLS and CDR2 as YYNGEE. The CDR3 region is CASSVNQLEGYTF. As DNA, the CDR3 is TGTGCCAGCAGCGTGAACCAGTTGGAGGGCTACACCTTC. The full variable domain, its missing parts supplied by reference TRBV9 and TRBJ1-2, is DSGVTQTPKHLITATGQRVTLRCSPRSGDLSVYWYQQSLDQGLQFLIQYYNGEERAKGNILERFSAQQFPDLHSELNLSSLELGDSALYFCASSVNQLEGYTFGSGTRLTVV.

This chain connects TRBV7-3 to TRBJ2-2; TRBD2 aligns across 10 bases. CDR1 is SGHTA and CDR2 is FQGTGA in the germline V gene. CDR3 length: 18 residues. V lost 5 bases, J lost 6 bases, and 15 bases stayed unmatched. This chain's CDR3 is CASSPRTSGDGGAGELFF. CDR3 in DNA: TGTGCCAGCAGCCCAAGGACTAGCGGAGACGGCGGGGCCGGGGAGCTGTTTTTT.

The table lists this clone with a few counts. The chain uses TRBV2 and TRBJ2-7; maybe TRBD1 (6 bases). The CDR3 sequence is 13 residues long. Per the germline V gene, CDR1 is SNHLY and CDR2 is FYNNEI. Trimming removed 4 bases at V and 3 bases at J, with 10 bases between. The CDR3 coding sequence is TGTGCCAGCAGTGGGGACATTAACTACGAGCAGTACTTC. Translated: CASSGDINYEQYF.

The chain is built from TRBV5-4 and TRBJ1-2; D call uncertain. Germline CDR1 reads SGHNT; CDR2 reads YYREEE (reference sequence). The CDR3 has 13 residues. Trimming shortened V by 1 base and J by 5 bases, and 9 bases separated the two germline ends. CDR3 nucleotide sequence: TGTGCCAGCAGCTTGCCGGAGCCTTATGGCTACACCTTC. Translation gives CASSLPEPYGYTF.

This sequence joins TRBV9 and TRBJ2-1; no clear D gene. Germline CDR1 SGDLS, CDR2 YYNGEE. The CDR3 length is 11 residues. The germline V and J ends were trimmed by 5 bases and 5 bases, with 5 bases remaining between them. CDR3 sequence reads: CASSVNNEQFF. CDR3 in DNA: TGTGCCAGCAGTGTTAACAATGAGCAGTTCTTC.

V usage is TRBV7-2 and J usage is TRBJ1-2; 8 bases are shared with TRBD1. The germline V gene has CDR1 SGHTA and CDR2 FQGNSA. With 5 bases clipped from V and 3 bases from J, the junction kept 8 bases outside the gene matches. The CDR3 is 15 residues long. The CDR3 loop reads CASSVQGGIDYGYTF. The DNA for the CDR3 is TGTGCCAGCAGCGTACAGGGGGGTATTGACTATGGCTACACCTTC.

This chain joins TRBV6-5 and TRBJ1-3; D ambiguous. The CDR3 runs to 14 residues. The germline V gene has CDR1 MNHEY and CDR2 SVGAGI. Trimming pared 5 bases from V and 4 bases from J, leaving 12 bases between. The CDR3 nucleotides are TGTGCCAGCAGTCCCCTGACGGGGGGAAACACCATATATTTT. Amino acids: CASSPLTGGNTIYF.

About this clone: Its ends do not fully match the called genes, so a read error is possible. The chain combines TRBV19 with TRBJ1-1; unclear D gene. The CDR3 has 17 amino acids. Germline V gene lookup returns CDR1 LNHDA and CDR2 SQIVND (reference sequence). CDR3 sequence: CATLHEESPFVYTEAFF. The CDR3 DNA reads as TGTGCCACTCTCCATGAGGAGTCCCCATTCGTCTACACGGAAGCTTTCTTT. The variable domain in full, completed from reference TRBV19 and TRBJ1-1, reads DGGITQSPKYLFRKEGQNVTLSCEQNLNHDAMYWYRQDPGQGLRLIYYSQIVNDFQKGDIAEGYSVSREKKESFPLTVTSAQKNPTAFYLCATLHEESPFVYTEAFFGQGTRLTVV.